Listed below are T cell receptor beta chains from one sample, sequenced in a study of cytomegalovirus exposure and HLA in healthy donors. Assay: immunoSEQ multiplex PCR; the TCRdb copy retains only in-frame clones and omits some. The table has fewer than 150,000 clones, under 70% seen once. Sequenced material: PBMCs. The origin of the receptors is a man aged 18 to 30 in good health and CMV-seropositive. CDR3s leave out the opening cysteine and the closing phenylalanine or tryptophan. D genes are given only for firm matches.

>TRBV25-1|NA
ASSPSWQRQDNEQF
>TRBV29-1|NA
SVDQVDVQGGSYNEQF
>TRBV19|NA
ASSPNRYEQY
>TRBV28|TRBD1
ASSLSTGLDNSPLH
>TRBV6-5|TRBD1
ASNSLGTESSPLH
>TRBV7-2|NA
ASSLVSLQGYT
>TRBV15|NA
ATSRAGRSGNTIY
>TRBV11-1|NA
ASSSRETQY
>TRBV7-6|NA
ASSLRQGEKLF
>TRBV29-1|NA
SVGWGDWGYT
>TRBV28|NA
ASRSGPIGYT
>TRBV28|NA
ASSVPGGEYT
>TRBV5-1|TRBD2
ASSPAPGGSYNEQF
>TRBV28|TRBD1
ASSLSRDSYSPLH
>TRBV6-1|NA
ASSARDYGYT
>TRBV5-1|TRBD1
ASSLGQGGNQPQH
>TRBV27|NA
ASSLRGGASPLH
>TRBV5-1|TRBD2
ASSLEIAGALGTQY
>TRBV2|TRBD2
ASSVFKGWDSTSGGTQETQY
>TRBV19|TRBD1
ASQTGGADTQY
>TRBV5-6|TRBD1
ASSLGTGQFQPQH
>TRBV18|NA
ASSEAVSGNTIY
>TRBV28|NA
ASSRAGDSGNTIY
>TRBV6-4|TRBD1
ASGKGANTEAF
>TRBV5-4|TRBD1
ASSFGQGYYNEQF
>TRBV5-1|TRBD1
ASSFPTGDSPLH
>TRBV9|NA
ASSVAGGYT
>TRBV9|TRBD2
ASSGNPGLAGGFSDTQY
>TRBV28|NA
ASSVVPYGYT
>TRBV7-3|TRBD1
ASSPGTGGAKTQY
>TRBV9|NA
ASSVGPGDGANYGYT
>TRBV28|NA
ASSRIGQPQH
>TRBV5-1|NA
ASSLEGARTYNEQF
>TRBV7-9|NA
AIRGKLGEANTEAF
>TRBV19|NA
ASSIGVPGQRNQPQH
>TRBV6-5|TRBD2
ASSRDGEGDTQY
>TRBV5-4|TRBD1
ASSLDNRGAQY
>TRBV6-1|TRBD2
ASSELAGGYNEQF
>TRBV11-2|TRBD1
ASSGTAFSFFSGNTIY
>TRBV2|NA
ASSEDGRRNGYT
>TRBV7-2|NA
ASSLGYRNSPLH
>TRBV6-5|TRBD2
ASSYERGSTYEQY
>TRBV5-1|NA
ASSWKQVRISTDTQY
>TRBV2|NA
ASSWGVDTQY
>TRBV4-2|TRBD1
ASSPEDREEGDQY
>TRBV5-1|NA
ASSQRGGAAKNIQY
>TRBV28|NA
ASMEGGAQTGELF
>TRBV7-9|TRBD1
ASRLTGGDSYEQY
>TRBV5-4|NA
ASRGETYGYT
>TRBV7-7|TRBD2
ASSPRLAGGGTNTGELF
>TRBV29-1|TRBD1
SVRTGDGYT
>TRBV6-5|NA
ASSRGGADSPLH
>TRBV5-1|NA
ASSLGSRGSNTEAF
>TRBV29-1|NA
SVEDLPRPSSYNEQF
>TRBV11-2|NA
ASSLAGPGSGNTIY